The 9 T cell receptor beta chains reported below all come from one sample, sequenced in a study of blood T cell repertoires in COVID-19. Repertoires were generated with immunoSEQ multiplex PCR, while TCRdb's copy carries only in-frame clones and drops some. The sample contains roughly 68,000 clones, around 89% of which appear only once. The sequenced sample consisted of peripheral blood. Source of these receptors: an elderly woman with active COVID-19.

The chain uses TRBV5-4 and TRBJ2-1, with 11 bases identical to TRBD2. V was clipped by 4 bases and J by 7 bases; unmatched bases: 7. Germline assignment: CDR1 SGHNT and CDR2 YYREEE (reference sequence). CDR3 length equals 15 residues. Here the CDR3 DNA reads TGTGCCAGCAGCCACGAGGGACTAGCGGAGAATGAGCAGTTCTTC. Its translation: CASSHEGLAENEQFF.

The gene calls are TRBV6-5 and TRBJ2-2; tentative D call: TRBD2 (5 bases). Trimming removed 0 bases at V and 4 bases at J, with 6 bases between. Germline CDR1 MNHEY, CDR2 SVGAGI. There are 14 residues in the CDR3. The CDR3 DNA reads as TGTGCCAGCAGTTACTCAAGCGGCACCGGGGAGCTGTTTTTT. Its translation: CASSYSSGTGELFF.

The chain combines TRBV7-6 with TRBJ2-1; 9 nucleotides agree with TRBD2. The CDR3 sequence is 13 residues long. The ends lost 2 bases at V and 10 bases at J; junction bases unmatched: 3. Germline CDR1 and CDR2: SGHVS and FNYEAQ. The CDR3 nucleotides are TGTGCCAGCAGCTTATGGGCGGGAGGGGAGCAGTTCTTC. This encodes CASSLWAGGEQFF.

The J gene is TRBJ1-2, the V gene TRBV4-1; unclear D gene. This CDR3 is 17 amino acids long. The V end lost 1 base, the J end lost 0 bases, and 15 bases lay between the germline ends. Germline values: CDR1 MGHRA, CDR2 YSYEKL. The CDR3 reads CASSQAVYSEANYGYTF. Here the CDR3 DNA reads TGCGCCAGCAGCCAAGCGGTGTATTCGGAGGCTAACTATGGCTACACCTTC.

This sequence joins TRBV29-1 and TRBJ2-5; 8 positions agree with TRBD2. After removal of 3 bases from V and 2 bases from J, the junction contained 8 bases not matched to a gene. Germline values: CDR1 SQVTM, CDR2 ANQGSEA. CDR3 length: 15 amino acids. CDR3 in DNA: TGCAGCGTTGACGGGAGGGACACACAACAAGAGACCCAGTACTTC. Translating it yields CSVDGRDTQQETQYF.

The chain has TRBV5-8 and TRBJ2-7; D is uncertain. The CDR3 sequence is 15 residues long. Trimming pared 0 bases from V and 0 bases from J, leaving 10 bases between. Germline CDR1 reads SGHTS; CDR2 reads YDEGEE. This CDR3 is CASSLGGTSSYEQYF. CDR3 nucleotides: TGTGCCAGCAGCTTGGGCGGCACCAGCTCCTACGAGCAGTACTTC.

V and J are TRBV2 and TRBJ2-1; tentative D call: TRBD1 (6 bases). The V and J ends lost 5 bases and 0 bases respectively, with 8 bases between them. Germline-derived CDR1 and CDR2 are SNHLY and FYNNEI. The CDR3 length is 14 residues. The CDR3: CASSRTASYNEQFF. For the CDR3, the DNA is TGTGCCAGCAGTAGGACAGCCTCCTACAATGAGCAGTTCTTC.

The chain links TRBV7-2 to TRBJ1-2, with 10 positions matching TRBD1. CDR1 and CDR2 (germline): SGHTA, FQGNSA. After removal of 5 bases from V and 3 bases from J, the junction contained 3 bases not matched to a gene. This CDR3 is built from 14 residues. CDR3 DNA: TGTGCCAGCAGCCAGGGACAGGGGTACTATGGCTACACCTTC. Its protein is CASSQGQGYYGYTF.

In DNA, the CDR3 is TGTGCCAGCAGCCTACGAGCCGCGGACAGATCTACCACAGATACGCAGTATTTT. Residues: CASSLRAADRSTTDTQYF. The chain couples TRBV11-2 to TRBJ2-3, with a possible D match to TRBD1 (6 bases). Trimming cost V 5 bases and J 2 bases, with 23 bases left between them. CDR1 is SGHAT and CDR2 is FQNNGV in the germline V gene. This CDR3 comprises 18 residues.